The 8 T cell receptor beta chains in this list originate from one sample, sequenced in a study of molecular identifiers for immune sequencing clone quantification. TCRdb called the PCR reads again in MiXCR, with one record for every CDR3 protein. The sample has about 36,000 distinct CDR3 sequences, about 20% seen once; the top ten hold under 1.4%. What was sequenced was naive CD8+ T cells from blood, with Jurkat cell RNA spiked in. Subset reported: FACS-sorted CD8+CD4-CCR7+CD45RA+ naive T cells. All receptors come from a human donor in good health. Some libraries in this study had Jurkat cell RNA spiked in.

The chain links TRBV6-6 to TRBJ2-7, with 10 bases aligning to TRBD1. The CDR3 has 18 amino acids. Germline-derived CDR1 and CDR2 are MNHNY and SVGAGI (reference sequence). V was clipped by 2 bases and J by 0 bases; unmatched bases: 10. DNA for the CDR3: TGTGCCAGCAGTTACCCTGTAGTGGGGACAGGGGTCTCCTACGAGCAGTACTTC. Protein product: CASSYPVVGTGVSYEQYF.

This clonotype was seen ten or more times. One junction end disagrees with the germline gene, perhaps due to a read error. The rearrangement joins TRBV28 to TRBJ1-5, with 9 bases matching TRBD1. Germline V gives CDR1 MDHEN, CDR2 SYDVKM. The CDR3 runs 16 residues. CDR3 bases: TGTGCCAGCAGTCCTCGGACAGGGGTTAGCCATCAGCCCCAGCATTTT. Translated: CASSPRTGVSHQPQHF.

Within the sample, this clonotype is medium-sized (0.01 to 0.1%). The chain links TRBV7-2 to TRBJ2-7, with a tentative D call TRBD2 (6 bases). The CDR3 is 14 residues long. Germline-derived CDR1 and CDR2 are SGHTA and FQGNSA. Trimming stripped 1 base from V and 4 bases from J, with 11 bases between. This CDR3 reads CASSLGSGDYEQYF. The CDR3 DNA reads TGTGCCAGCAGCTTAGGTTCGGGGGATTACGAGCAGTACTTC. Full variable domain (remainder filled in from reference TRBV7-2 and TRBJ2-7): GAGVSQSPSNKVTEKGKDVELRCDPISGHTALYWYRQSLGQGLEFLIYFQGNSAPDKSGLPSDRFSAERTGGSVSTLTIQRTQQEDSAVYLCASSLGSGDYEQYFGPGTRLTVT.

This clonotype has at least ten counts. The chain employs TRBV19 and TRBJ1-1; D is unresolved. CDR1 and CDR2 (germline): LNHDA, SQIVND (reference sequence). This CDR3 has 12 amino acids. Trimming removed 6 bases from V and 2 bases from J, with 7 bases in between. The CDR3 region has the DNA TGTGCCAGTAGCATCCTTAACACTGAAGCTTTCTTT. Its translation is CASSILNTEAFF.

The chain has TRBV7-9 and TRBJ2-3; D might be TRBD1 or TRBD2, each matching 5 bases. CDR3 length: 15 amino acids. V lost 5 bases and J lost 5, with 17 bases in between. Germline V gene data show CDR1 as SEHNR and CDR2 as FQNEAQ (reference sequence). CDR3 residues: CASSEPGPEIDTQYF. CDR3 coding DNA: TGTGCCAGCAGCGAGCCGGGACCGGAAATAGATACGCAGTATTTT.

This clonotype was recorded at least ten times. This rearrangement joins TRBV5-5 to TRBJ1-5; no firm D call. V lost 0 bases and J lost 3, with 16 bases in between. Germline CDR1 and CDR2: SGHKS and YYEKEE (reference sequence). The CDR3 spans 17 residues. The CDR3 DNA reads TGTGCCAGCAGCTTGGACCCACTTCCAGCCTACAATCAGCCCCAGCATTTT. This codes for CASSLDPLPAYNQPQHF.

On this clonotype itself: This may arise from a read error, as a much more abundant clone is one base away. The V and J genes are TRBV27 and TRBJ2-7; D gene ambiguous. This CDR3 spans 13 amino acids. Germline CDR1 MNHEY, CDR2 SMNVEV (reference sequence). The CDR3 region is CTSSPRPAYEQYF. The CDR3 bases are TGTACCAGCAGTCCTAGACCAGCCTACGAGCAGTACTTC.

This clonotype was recorded many times. The rearrangement joins TRBV27 to TRBJ2-7, with D unresolved. The V end was cut by 5 bases, the J end by 2 bases, with 10 bases between. Germline-derived CDR1 and CDR2 are MNHEY and SMNVEV (reference sequence). The CDR3 has 13 residues. CDR3 amino acids: CASSPDTTYEQYF. The CDR3 nucleotides are TGTGCCAGCAGTCCCGACACGACCTACGAGCAGTACTTC.